This TCR beta chain stems from a study of blood T cell repertoires in COVID-19 (dated by TCRdb to 2018 to 2020). For the wider study: The collaborator samples originated in the United States, Italy and Spain and spanned the acute and convalescent phases of COVID-19. The material from the prospective study consisted of cDNA or gDNA derived from T cells, B-cell-depleted T cells, or PBMCs. Deeply sampled blood TCRbeta repertoires from subjects exposed to, actively infected with, or recovered from COVID-19 were included in the dataset. A freely available public database, intended as a resource for researchers studying the immune response to SARS-CoV-2, is where the repertoires were released. Samples were obtained from the ongoing ImmuneRACE study (first 160 participants) and from some 1,300 subjects provided by 6 global collaborators. Sample metadata almost always included a de-identified subject ID, COVID-19 status, age in years and sex. Where HLA class I and class II types were available, the types were taken from metadata supplied by the sample provider, not from assay-based typing. Points the paper makes about the study in general: The amount of clinical and demographic metadata varied by source and participant and was provided uncurated.

The CDR3 goes from the cysteine to the phenylalanine over 17 residues. Only the CDR3 DNA is retained, 51 bases long and in frame from the first base. Here V drops 1 base and J drops 2 bases, and the junction holds 8 bases not matched to any gene. CDR1 and CDR2 are read off the germline V gene (reference sequence) as LGHDT and YNNKEL. TCRbeta CDR3 regions were amplified from genomic DNA using the immunoSEQ Assay, a bias-controlled multiplex PCR. The authors processed their data as follows. The number of nucleated cells in each sample was estimated by amplification of reference gene primers within the assay. Sequence reads were collapsed and filtered to measure the absolute abundance of every unique TCRbeta CDR3 rearrangement. For each sample, productive Simpson clonality was calculated as the square root of Simpson's diversity index over productive rearrangements. Held by TCRdb, this immuneACCESS table contains in-frame sequences only and omits some clones. Under half of the omission traces to an unresolved V gene where checked; the cause of the rest is unknown. The V and J calls and clone size are taken from that table; D and trimming were inferred from the DNA. The sample table shows some 30,000 clones, and around 82% are seen once. The biggest ten clones account for approximately 9.4% of the sample.

Whole blood was collected in K2EDTA tubes by collaborating institutions according to the institutions' own protocols. For TCRbeta analysis, collaborators shipped samples as frozen whole blood, isolated PBMCs, or DNA extracted from either of those sample types. As to this clone: Its recognized antigen is unknown. The input lacks base qualities; no much larger clone sits a single base away.

The rearrangement combines TRBV3-1 (or the pseudogene TRBV3-2) with TRBJ1-2, with 9 middle bases fitting TRBD1. The sequence came from a man older than 75 with active COVID-19. Sequenced material: peripheral blood. The nucleotide sequence is given as TGTGCCAGCAGCCAAGTACGGGGGACAGGGAGGAACTATGGCTACACCTTC. Translation gives CASSQVRGTGRNYGYTF.